These 20 T cell receptor beta chains originate from one sample sequenced in a study of T cell repertoires in cytomegalovirus infection. TCRdb re-called the reads through MiXCR, storing one row per CDR3 protein. The sample gives hundreds of thousands of distinct CDR3 sequences, around 31% of which show up once; roughly 20% is in the top ten. Their antigens remain unidentified. Sequenced here: cultured PBMCs, sampled from culture after CMV antigen stimulation. The source is a human donor in good health (CMV status not recorded). Some clones in this sample may be carry-over from other donors' samples.

The table lists this clonotype with many counts. The chain has TRBV7-2 and TRBJ2-1, with TRBD2 matching over 8 bases. Germline V gene sequence: CDR1 SGHTA, CDR2 FQGNSA. V dropped 0 bases and J dropped 7; count of bases not matched to a gene: 8. The CDR3 spans 16 residues. Here the CDR3 reads CASSLAVTSGQNEQFF. Written as DNA, the CDR3 is TGTGCCAGCAGCTTAGCAGTAACTAGCGGACAAAATGAGCAGTTCTTC.

This clonotype turned up a few times. CDR3 in DNA: TGTGCCAGCAGTGAAGCCGGGATTTTAGGATCACCCCTCCACTTT. Protein sequence: CASSEAGILGSPLHF. The chain couples TRBV6-1 to TRBJ1-6, with unresolved D. Trimming removed 0 bases from V and 10 bases from J, with 13 bases in between. The CDR3 has 15 amino acids. From germline, CDR1 is MNHNS and CDR2 SASEGT.

J is TRBJ2-7 and V is TRBV12-5, with unresolved D. The germline CDR1 and CDR2 sequences are LGHNT and FRNRAP. The CDR3 length is 17 residues. V lost 1 base and J lost 4, with 20 bases in between. CDR3 residues: CASGLGPVYSGEYEQYF. DNA for the CDR3: TGTGCTAGTGGTTTGGGGCCCGTTTATTCGGGTGAATACGAGCAGTACTTC.

The CDR3 reads CASSQDDRIGYGYTF. The DNA for the CDR3 is TGCGCCAGCAGCCAAGATGACCGAATAGGGTATGGCTACACCTTC. The chain couples TRBV4-1 to TRBJ1-2; D is unclear. Per the germline V gene, CDR1 is MGHRA and CDR2 is YSYEKL. The CDR3 consists of 15 residues. V lost 0 bases to trimming and J lost 5 bases, with 13 bases between them.

The chain couples TRBV6-6 to TRBJ2-3; weak D call: TRBD2 (5 bases). In germline, CDR1 is MNHNY, CDR2 SVGAGI (reference sequence). V gave up 7 bases and J gave up 0 bases, with 20 bases separating them. The CDR3 loop spans 17 amino acids. The CDR3 loop reads CASTSRARGGSTDTQYF. The CDR3 DNA follows: TGTGCCAGCACCTCCCGGGCCCGCGGAGGAAGCACAGATACGCAGTATTTT.

The genes are TRBV6-5 and TRBJ1-1; D is uncertain. Between the trimmed V and J ends, which lost 5 bases and 6 bases, there was a span of 7 bases. Per germline, CDR1 MNHEY and CDR2 SVGAGI. The CDR3 sequence is 11 residues long. CDR3 in DNA: TGTGCCAGCAGTGCCGGGGCTGAAGCTTTCTTT. Protein sequence: CASSAGAEAFF.

V gene TRBV6-1 combines with J gene TRBJ2-1, with 7 bases identical to TRBD1. Trimming took 5 bases from V and 9 from J; bases not matched to a gene: 1. The CDR3 contains 11 residues. CDR1 and CDR2 (germline): MNHNS, SASEGT. CDR3 protein: CASSRQGEQFF. The CDR3 nucleotides are TGTGCCAGCAGTCGACAGGGTGAGCAGTTCTTC.

This clonotype was detected a few times. The rearrangement joins TRBV5-6 to TRBJ2-7; 7 nucleotides agree with TRBD1. CDR3 size: 15 residues. The germline gives CDR1 SGHDT, CDR2 YYEEEE. Trimming took 3 bases from V and 1 from J; bases not matched to a gene: 7. The CDR3 here is CASSWAGTASYEQYF. The CDR3 DNA follows: TGTGCCAGCAGCTGGGCCGGGACAGCATCCTACGAGCAGTACTTC.

The sample holds many counts of this clonotype. The V and J genes are TRBV7-2 and TRBJ2-7; 8 bases map to TRBD1. Germline trimming cut 5 bases from V and 4 bases from J; bases unmatched to any gene: 7. The length of the CDR3 is 14 residues. Germline CDR1 is SGHTA and CDR2 is FQGNSA. The CDR3 nucleotides read TGTGCCAGCAGCCGACAGGGGCTAGGGTACGAGCAGTACTTC. The encoded protein is CASSRQGLGYEQYF.

The V gene is TRBV4-1, the J gene TRBJ2-1; D is undetermined. Germline values: CDR1 MGHRA, CDR2 YSYEKL. V lost 3 bases and J lost 0, with 9 bases in between. The CDR3 has 15 amino acids. CDR3 amino acids: CASSQGPVSYNEQFF. Here the CDR3 DNA reads TGCGCCAGCAGCCAGGGCCCGGTCTCCTACAATGAGCAGTTCTTC.

This chain uses TRBV25-1 with TRBJ2-5, with 7 bases matching TRBD1. Germline V CDR1 and CDR2: MGHDK, SYGVNS. The length of the CDR3 is 16 residues. After removal of 6 bases from V and 0 bases from J, the junction contained 10 bases not matched to a gene. The chain's CDR3 is CASSHTGALYQETQYF. The DNA of the CDR3 is TGTGCCAGCAGCCATACAGGGGCCTTGTACCAAGAGACCCAGTACTTC.

V and J are TRBV20-1 and TRBJ2-5, with D possibly matching TRBD1 (5 bases). The CDR3 covers 14 residues. Trimming removed 3 bases at V and 5 bases at J, with 16 bases between. Looked up from germline, CDR1 is DFQATT and CDR2 is SNEGSKA (reference sequence). CDR3 in DNA: TGCAGTGCTAGTAGGGGTGGGGTTATCGAGACCCAGTACTTC. Translation gives CSASRGGVIETQYF.

The chain recombines TRBV19 with TRBJ2-7; D is unresolved. CDR1 and CDR2 from the germline V gene are LNHDA and SQIVND (reference sequence). The CDR3 runs to 16 residues. The V end lost 0 bases, the J end lost 3 bases, and 15 bases lay between the germline ends. In DNA form, the CDR3 reads TGTGCCAGTAGTATAGACATCAGGTGGGAAAACTACGAGCAGTACTTC. As protein: CASSIDIRWENYEQYF.

There are a few counts of this clonotype. The chain employs TRBV10-3 and TRBJ1-1, with D possibly being TRBD1 (5 bases). The CDR3 extends over 16 amino acids. Trimming took 1 base from V and 4 from J, leaving 16 bases between them. Germline-derived CDR1 and CDR2 are ENHRY and SYGVKD. CDR3 nucleotides: TGTGCCATCAGTGAGTTTGCCGGGGCCTTGGGCACTGAAGCTTTCTTT. Amino acids: CAISEFAGALGTEAFF.

This clonotype was seen at least ten times. The chain recombines TRBV11-2 with TRBJ2-1, with 8 bases fitting TRBD2. CDR3 length: 17 residues. Germline assignment: CDR1 SGHAT and CDR2 FQNNGV. V gave up 1 base and J gave up 7 bases; unmatched junction bases: 12. DNA for the CDR3: TGTGCCAGCAGCTTAGCCCTACTAGCGGAGCCCCGGAATGAGCAGTTCTTC. The encoded protein is CASSLALLAEPRNEQFF.

V and J are TRBV2 and TRBJ2-3; weak D call: TRBD2 (6 bases). The CDR3 is 15 amino acids. Trimming took 3 bases from V and 0 from J, leaving 10 bases between them. Germline V lookup: CDR1 SNHLY, CDR2 FYNNEI. In DNA, the CDR3 is TGTGCCAGCAGTGATGGAGGGGCAAGCACAGATACGCAGTATTTT. It encodes CASSDGGASTDTQYF.

The chain uses TRBV6-1 and TRBJ2-1, with a weak D call TRBD1 (6 bases). The CDR3 sequence is 16 residues long. The germline CDR1 and CDR2 sequences are MNHNS and SASEGT. V was clipped by 5 bases and J by 9 bases, with 23 bases between them. For the CDR3, the DNA is TGTGCCAGCAGTTATTCAATCCGGGACATCGAAATTGAGCAGTTCTTC. This encodes CASSYSIRDIEIEQFF.

This clonotype was recorded a few times. V and J are TRBV12-3 or TRBV12-4 and TRBJ2-7; the D gene is possibly TRBD1 (7 bases). CDR3 length: 14 amino acids. Trimming removed 1 base from V and 5 bases from J, with 12 bases in between. CDR3 bases: TGTGCCAGCAGTTTAGGGCAGGGGGGTCACGAGCAGTACTTC. Encoded protein: CASSLGQGGHEQYF.

The CDR3 loop is CASSSLRGPDTQYF. CDR3 bases: TGTGCCAGCAGTTCCTTACGGGGGCCAGATACGCAGTATTTT. The chain is built from TRBV27 and TRBJ2-3, with D perhaps given as TRBD1 or TRBD2 (6 bases each). CDR3 size: 14 residues. With 4 bases removed from V and 4 bases from J, the gap between germline ends came to 12 bases. CDR1 is MNHEY, CDR2 SMNVEV, per germline (reference sequence).

As regards this clonotype: The junction departs from germline at one end; a sequencing error may be responsible. V usage is TRBV6-1 and J usage is TRBJ1-1; D is unresolved. The CDR3 is 10 amino acids. The germline CDR1 and CDR2 sequences are MNHNS and SASEGT. The CDR3 is CASRELRVDF. The CDR3 bases are TGTGCCAGCAGGGAATTACGGGTAGATTTT.